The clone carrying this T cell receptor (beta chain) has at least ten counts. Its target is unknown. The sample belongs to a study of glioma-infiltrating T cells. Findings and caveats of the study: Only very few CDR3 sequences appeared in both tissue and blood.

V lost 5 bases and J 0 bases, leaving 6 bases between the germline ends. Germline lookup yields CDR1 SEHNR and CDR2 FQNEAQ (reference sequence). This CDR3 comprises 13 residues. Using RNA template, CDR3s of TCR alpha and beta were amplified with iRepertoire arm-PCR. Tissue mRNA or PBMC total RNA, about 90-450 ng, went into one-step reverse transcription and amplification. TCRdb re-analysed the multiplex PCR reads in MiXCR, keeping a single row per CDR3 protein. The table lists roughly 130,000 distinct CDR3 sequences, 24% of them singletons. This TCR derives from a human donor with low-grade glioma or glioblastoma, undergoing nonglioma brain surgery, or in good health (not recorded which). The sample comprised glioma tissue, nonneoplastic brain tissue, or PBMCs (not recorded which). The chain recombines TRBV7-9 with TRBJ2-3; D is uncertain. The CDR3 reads CASSPKSTDTQYF. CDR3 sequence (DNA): TGTGCCAGCAGCCCCAAGAGCACAGATACGCAGTATTTT.